This paragraph covers one T cell receptor (beta chain) sequence. Its antigen is unknown. Base qualities are not recorded, but no much larger clone differs from it by a single base. This specimen belongs to a study of T-cell memory formation after mild COVID-19 (dated by TCRdb to the early 2020s). Study-level background: Most TCR sequence clusters were specific to one of the two donors. In two donors, T-cell clones that expanded and contracted after mild COVID-19 were followed by sequencing TCRalpha and TCRbeta repertoires longitudinally. The cohort was made up of two young adult volunteers, one female and one male, who were previously healthy.

The instrument was an Illumina NovaSeq 6000. cDNA libraries for TCRalpha and TCRbeta were prepared by 5'RACE using constant-segment primers, with sample barcodes and unique molecular identifiers added. Trizol reagent was used to extract RNA from every sample. Amplification of the libraries took two PCR steps, and the second step added a second sample barcode plus Illumina TruSeq adapters. Sequencing of the libraries was done on an Illumina NovaSeq, producing 2 x 150 bp paired-end reads. From the authors' description of their analysis: Demultiplexing of reads and collapsing into UMI-guided consensus sequences were performed with migec v1.2.7. Using mixcr v2.1.11, the UMI consensuses were aligned to TRA and TRB V and J templates and assembled into clonotypes. Clonotypes were classified as expanded or contracted when called significant by both edgeR and NoisET, with noise models trained on biological replicates. edgeR calls used a false discovery rate-adjusted p below 0.01 and a log2 fold-change threshold of 1. PCA with hierarchical clustering of max-normalized trajectories of the 1000 most abundant clonotypes was used as exploratory dynamics analysis. Separately sequenced CD4+ and CD8+ repertoires were used to assign a CD4 or CD8 phenotype to each responding clone. Using fastp trimming at Q25 and MiXCR clonotype assembly, TCRdb reanalyzed the public sequencing data and kept in-frame beta chains. One record per CDR3 amino acid sequence lists the most common genes and DNA. These V and J calls are TCRdb output, not the study's own analysis. The sample records 110,000 to 150,000 distinct CDR3 sequences, approximately 26% of which are singletons. The top ten clones comprise approximately 25% of the sample.

Ficoll-Paque density gradient centrifugation was used to isolate PBMCs. Broader findings and caveats from the paper: Contracting CD4+ clones turned up mainly in the CM and EM memory subsets, whereas EMRA was where CD8+ clones were enriched. Balanced CD4/CD8 phenotypes were observed for clones contracting from day 15 to 85, whereas a bias towards CD4+ was observed for a second wave of clones expanding from day 15 to 37. The second-wave clones that peaked on day 37 were not confirmed to be SARS-CoV-2 specific. The study included only a couple of mild cases, and larger cohorts that include severe cases with pre-infection samples were judged to be necessary. Some responding clones were found in pre-infection memory, which suggests that pre-existing cross-reactive memory T cells took part in the SARS-CoV-2 response.

The CDR3 measures 14 amino acids from cysteine to phenylalanine. Kept here is only the CDR3 DNA, which spans 42 bases and is read in frame from base 1. The junction shows trimming of 3 bases on V and 7 bases on J, plus 14 bases between the germline ends. As encoded in the germline V gene, CDR1 is SGDLS while CDR2 is YYNGEE. The receptor chain draws on TRBV9 and TRBJ2-1; the D gene may be TRBD1 or TRBD2, since each aligns over 5 bases. The TCR sequence derives from an adult woman who had mild COVID-19 (a few samples of this study predate the infection). The sample titles of this study are shuffled in the database, so cell type and time point are left out; the donor was told from shared clones. The sequenced sample was PBMCs or a T cell subset sorted from them (not recorded which). The nucleotide sequence is given as TGTGCCAGCAGCGCCCGATCTGGGGGAAATGAGCAGTTCTTC. The encoded protein is CASSARSGGNEQFF.